This paragraph covers one T cell receptor beta chain sequence. The antigen remains undetermined. Germline V gene sequence: CDR1 DFQATT, CDR2 SNEGSKA (reference sequence). The V and J ends lost 0 bases and 0 bases respectively, with 12 bases between them. CDR3 size: 15 residues. The data were taken from a study of response to subunit inactivated influenza vaccine. TCRdb re-analysed the RT-PCR reads in MiXCR, keeping a single row per CDR3 protein. The sample lists about 780,000 distinct CDR3 sequences, approximately 17% seen once, with about 11% in the top ten. Whole-study findings and limits: Authors suggested that a seasonal influenza vaccination recruits few new T cells each time.

The TCR sequence derives from a man in his forties or fifties who received an inactivated influenza vaccine. Material: PBMCs from blood, obtained roughly 5 days after vaccination. The chain joins TRBV20-1 to TRBJ2-7; possible D gene TRBD2, 6 bases. The chain's CDR3 is CSARDRDSSSYEQYF. CDR3 coding DNA: TGCAGTGCTAGAGATCGGGACTCCAGCTCCTACGAGCAGTACTTC.